This entry describes one T cell receptor beta chain. The antigen is unknown. Other nucleotide sequences in the sample specify the same CDR3. The data stem from a study of OX40 agonist ivuxolimab in advanced cancers. Study-level information: Patients were roughly 81% male with ages roughly 20 to 90, mean approximately 62. Regarding the study as a whole: At doses 0.1 to 3.0 mg/kg, CD4+ and CD8+ clones expanded.

Systemic immunosuppression or autoimmune disease history was grounds to exclude patients. Germline trimming cut 2 bases from V and 5 bases from J; bases unmatched to any gene: 4. The CDR3 has 13 amino acids. The germline CDR1 and CDR2 sequences are GTSNPN and SVGIG (reference sequence). Sequencing used immunoSEQ multiplex PCR; TCRdb keeps in-frame clones, though not all of them. The sample holds tens of thousands of clones, 86% seen once. The input for sequencing was CD4+ or CD8+ T cells sorted from blood, taken in a trial of the OX40 agonist ivuxolimab. This rearrangement joins TRBV30 to TRBJ1-2; 8 bases match TRBD1. The clonotype comes from an adult with an advanced solid tumor such as melanoma, head and neck, liver or kidney cancer. CDR3 region: CAWSRDRPYGYTF. For the CDR3, the DNA is TGTGCCTGGAGTCGGGACAGGCCTTATGGCTACACCTTC.